The clone carrying this T cell receptor beta chain was counted between two and nine times. The sample originates from a study of T cell repertoires in cytomegalovirus infection. TCRdb itself ran the reads through MiXCR, one entry per CDR3 protein. The table shows approximately 630,000 distinct CDR3 sequences, with approximately 24% occurring only once. Sequenced sample: CD8+ T cells from PBMCs. The receptor was isolated from a human donor in good health (CMV status not recorded). Some clones in this sample may be carry-over from other donors' samples.

CDR3: CASSLALAGGMETQYF. Here the CDR3 DNA reads TGTGCCAGCAGTTTGGCTTTAGCGGGGGGGATGGAGACCCAGTACTTC. The rearrangement joins TRBV28 to TRBJ2-5, with 11 bases aligning to TRBD2. J was trimmed by 5 bases and V by 3 bases; bases with no gene match: 8. The length of the CDR3 is 16 residues. Germline CDR1 and CDR2: MDHEN and SYDVKM.